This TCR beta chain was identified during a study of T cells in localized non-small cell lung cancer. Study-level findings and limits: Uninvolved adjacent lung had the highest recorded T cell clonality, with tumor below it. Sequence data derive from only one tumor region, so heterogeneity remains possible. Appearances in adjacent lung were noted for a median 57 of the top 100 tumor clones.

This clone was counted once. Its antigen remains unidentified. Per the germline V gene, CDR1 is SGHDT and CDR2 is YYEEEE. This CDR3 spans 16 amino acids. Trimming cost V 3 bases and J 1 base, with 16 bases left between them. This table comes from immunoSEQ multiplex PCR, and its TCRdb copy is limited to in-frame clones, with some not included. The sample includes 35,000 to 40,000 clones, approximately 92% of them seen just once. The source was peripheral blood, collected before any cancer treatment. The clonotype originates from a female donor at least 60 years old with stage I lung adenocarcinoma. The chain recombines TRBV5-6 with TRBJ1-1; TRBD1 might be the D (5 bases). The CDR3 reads CASSSPGPSTNTEAFF. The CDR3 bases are TGTGCCAGCAGCTCCCCGGGACCCAGCACGAACACTGAAGCTTTCTTT.